This T cell receptor (beta chain) was recovered during a study of response to subunit inactivated influenza vaccine. Study-wide findings and caveats: Only a handful of new T cells, the authors suggested, are recruited with each seasonal influenza vaccination.

The table lists this clonotype with a few counts. The antigen is unknown. Via MiXCR, TCRdb re-called the RT-PCR reads, giving one row per CDR3 protein. The sample yields 610,000 or so distinct CDR3 sequences, 13% to 15% seen once. The sample here was PBMCs from blood, taken approximately 13 days after vaccination. The clonotype originates from a man in his forties or fifties who received an inactivated influenza vaccine.

The CDR3 DNA reads as TGTGCCAGCAGTTACTCGGCTAGCGGGAGGGTGAGGCATGAGCAGTTCTTC. This codes for CASSYSASGRVRHEQFF. This chain joins TRBV6-5 and TRBJ2-1; 12 bases are shared with TRBD2. V lost 0 bases and J lost 8; bases outside the gene matches: 8. The CDR3 consists of 17 residues. Germline CDR1 MNHEY, CDR2 SVGAGI.